Shown below are 2 T cell receptor beta chains from a single sample sequenced in a study of CD8+ T cells in alopecia areata. cDNA serving as the sequencing template came from extracted, reverse transcribed RNA. The assay was immunoSEQ multiplex PCR, and TCRdb's table has in-frame clones only and misses some. The sample has about 120,000 clones, roughly three fifths seen once; the top ten hold more than 10%. Treatment of the sample: oral pan-JAK inhibitor, 5-10 mg twice daily. Specimen: CD8+ T cells sorted from blood, collected at week 24, from a patient treated with tofacitinib. These TCRs come from a human donor with alopecia areata.

This clone occurred many times. The V and J genes are TRBV27 and TRBJ1-1, with D possibly TRBD1 on 5 matching bases. This CDR3 spans 13 amino acids. Germline V gene sequence: CDR1 MNHEY, CDR2 SMNVEV (reference sequence). Trimming removed 6 bases from V and 1 base from J, with 9 bases in between. The CDR3 protein is CASRYQGNTEAFF. As DNA, the CDR3 is TGTGCCAGCAGATACCAGGGGAACACTGAAGCTTTCTTT.

The V call is TRBV5-1, the J call TRBJ1-1; maybe TRBD1 (5 bases). The V end was cut by 1 base, the J end by 4 bases, with 8 bases between. Germline assignment: CDR1 SGHRS and CDR2 YFSETQ. The CDR3 sequence is 13 residues long. Here the CDR3 DNA reads TGCGCCAGCAGCTTGATTGGGGGCACTGAAGCTTTCTTT. Amino acids: CASSLIGGTEAFF.